The subject of this entry is one TCR beta chain. It has no known antigen specificity. No base quality information exists; no much larger clone differs at one position. The sample originates from a study of blood T cell repertoires in COVID-19 (dated by TCRdb to between 2020 and 2021). General notes on the study: Samples covering the acute and convalescent phases of COVID-19 were provided by collaborators in the United States, Italy and Spain. The repertoires were released in a freely available public database intended as a resource for research on the immune response to SARS-CoV-2. The material from the prospective study consisted of cDNA or gDNA derived from T cells, B-cell-depleted T cells, or PBMCs. HLA class I and class II types, where available, came from metadata supplied by the sample provider rather than from assay-based typing. The sample metadata nearly always contained a de-identified subject ID, COVID-19 status, age in years and sex. The dataset comprised deeply sampled blood TCRbeta repertoires from subjects exposed to, actively infected with, or recovered from COVID-19. Samples were obtained from the ongoing ImmuneRACE study (first 160 participants) and from 1,200 or so subjects provided by 6 global collaborators.

The study at large found these results: How much clinical and demographic metadata was included differed by source and by participant, and the metadata was provided uncurated.

Participants in the prospective study were aged roughly 18 to 100 years, lived in 24 United States geographic areas, and enrolled through a virtual design. In the prospective study, participants were assigned to cohorts based on the clinical history participants reported in a screening survey and a study questionnaire. Exposed participants were defined as having been in contact with someone with a PCR-confirmed or clinician-diagnosed COVID-19 case within 2 weeks of study entry. Mobile phlebotomists in the prospective study collected whole blood, serum and a nasopharyngeal or oropharyngeal swab from every participant. Prospective study participants could optionally give additional blood draws and questionnaires over an approximately 2-month period. Prospective study blood samples were shipped either frozen or at room temperature before DNA extraction. TCRbeta CDR3 regions were amplified from genomic DNA by means of the immunoSEQ Assay, a bias-controlled multiplex PCR. Per the source publication's procedure: The number of nucleated cells in each sample was estimated by amplification of reference gene primers within the assay. To quantify the absolute abundance of each unique TCRbeta CDR3 rearrangement, sequence reads were collapsed and filtered. Productive Simpson clonality was computed per sample as the square root of Simpson's diversity index over productive rearrangements. As stored in TCRdb, this immuneACCESS dataset retains in-frame rearrangements with V and J assigned. A fraction of the clones does not appear; measured against another copy, unresolved V genes explain less than half of the discrepancy, and the remainder lacks a known reason. V, J and clone size are taken as reported in that table, and D and trimming were inferred from the DNA itself. This sample is represented by hundreds of thousands of clones; around 89% of them were singletons. The ten largest clones take up 0.85% to 0.9% of the sample.

Cut back by 4 bases and 5 bases, the V and J ends lie 17 bases apart. Spanning cysteine to phenylalanine, the CDR3 consists of 15 amino acids. The DNA shown is the 45-base CDR3, in frame from base 1. CDR1 is given as MGHDK and CDR2 as SYGVNS, both from the germline V gene. The TCR sequence derives from a man aged 45 to 65 who had been exposed to COVID-19. Sequenced input: PBMCs or T cells enriched from blood (not recorded which). The chain uses TRBV25-1 and TRBJ1-2; the D gene assignment is ambiguous. CDR3 protein: CASSAPSWESYGYTF. The sequenced DNA: TGTGCCAGCAGTGCACCGAGTTGGGAGTCTTATGGCTACACCTTC.